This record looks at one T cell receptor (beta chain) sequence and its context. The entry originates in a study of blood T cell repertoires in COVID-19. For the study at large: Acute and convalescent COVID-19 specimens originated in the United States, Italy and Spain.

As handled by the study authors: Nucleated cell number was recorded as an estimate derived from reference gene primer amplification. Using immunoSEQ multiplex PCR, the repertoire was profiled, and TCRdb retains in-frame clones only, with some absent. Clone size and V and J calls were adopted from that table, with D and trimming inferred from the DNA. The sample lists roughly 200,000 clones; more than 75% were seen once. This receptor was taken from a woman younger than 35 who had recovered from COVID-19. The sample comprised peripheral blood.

CDR3 DNA sequence: TGTGCCAGCAGTTACTCGGTGGCCTCTGGAAACACCATATATTTT. Protein sequence: CASSYSVASGNTIYF. The chain uses TRBV6-2 or TRBV6-3 and TRBJ1-3; D ambiguous. CDR3 length: 15 residues. CDR1 is MNHEY, CDR2 SVGEGT, per germline. V was clipped by 0 bases and J by 0 bases, with 6 bases between them.